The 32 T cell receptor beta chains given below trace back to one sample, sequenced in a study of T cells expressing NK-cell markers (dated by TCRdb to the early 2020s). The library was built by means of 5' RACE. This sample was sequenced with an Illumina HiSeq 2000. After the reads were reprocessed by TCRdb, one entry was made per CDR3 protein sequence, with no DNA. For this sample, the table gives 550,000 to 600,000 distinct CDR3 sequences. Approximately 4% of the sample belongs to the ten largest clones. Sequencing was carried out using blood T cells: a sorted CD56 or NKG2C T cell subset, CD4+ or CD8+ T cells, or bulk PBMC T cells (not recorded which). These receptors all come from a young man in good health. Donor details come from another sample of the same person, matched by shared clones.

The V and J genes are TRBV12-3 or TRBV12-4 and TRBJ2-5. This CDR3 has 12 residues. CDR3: CAVGRTLETQYF.

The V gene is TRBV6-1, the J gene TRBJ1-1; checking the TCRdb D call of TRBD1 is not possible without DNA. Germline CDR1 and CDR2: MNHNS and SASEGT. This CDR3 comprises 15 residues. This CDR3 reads CASSKWQGSGTEAFF.

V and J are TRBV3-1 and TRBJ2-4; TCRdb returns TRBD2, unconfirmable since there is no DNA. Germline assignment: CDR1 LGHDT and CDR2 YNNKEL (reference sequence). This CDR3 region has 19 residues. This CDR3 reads CASSQDWVSGSWTKNIQYF.

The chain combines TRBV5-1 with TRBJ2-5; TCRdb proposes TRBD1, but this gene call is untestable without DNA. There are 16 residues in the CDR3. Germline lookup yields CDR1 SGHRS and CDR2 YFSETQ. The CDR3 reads CASSPGPGLRRETQYF.

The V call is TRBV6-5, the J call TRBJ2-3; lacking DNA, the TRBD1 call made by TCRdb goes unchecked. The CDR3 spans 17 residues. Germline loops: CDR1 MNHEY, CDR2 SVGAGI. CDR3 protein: CASSYSVWDRDTDTQYF.

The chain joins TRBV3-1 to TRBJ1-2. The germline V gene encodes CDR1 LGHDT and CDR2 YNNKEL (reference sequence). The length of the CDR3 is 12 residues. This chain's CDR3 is CASSQDHGGYTF.

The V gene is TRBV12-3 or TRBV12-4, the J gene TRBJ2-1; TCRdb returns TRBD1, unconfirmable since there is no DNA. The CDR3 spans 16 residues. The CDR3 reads CASIPGGGGLGNEQFF.

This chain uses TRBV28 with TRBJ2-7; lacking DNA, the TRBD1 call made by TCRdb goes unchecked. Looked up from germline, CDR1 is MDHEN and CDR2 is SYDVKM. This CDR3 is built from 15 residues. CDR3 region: CASSQPGQGFGEQYF.

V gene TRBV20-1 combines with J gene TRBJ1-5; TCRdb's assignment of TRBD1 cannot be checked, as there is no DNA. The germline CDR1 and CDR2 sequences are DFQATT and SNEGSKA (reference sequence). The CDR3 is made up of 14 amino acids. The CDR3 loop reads CSARGSHSNQPQHF.

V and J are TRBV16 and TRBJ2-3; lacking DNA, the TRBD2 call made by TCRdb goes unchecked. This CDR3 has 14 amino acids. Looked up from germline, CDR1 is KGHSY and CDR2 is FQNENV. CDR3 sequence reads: CASSQGGRSGTQYF.

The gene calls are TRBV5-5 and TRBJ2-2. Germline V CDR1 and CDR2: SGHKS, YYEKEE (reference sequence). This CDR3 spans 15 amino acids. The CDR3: CASRLDRWGFGELFF.

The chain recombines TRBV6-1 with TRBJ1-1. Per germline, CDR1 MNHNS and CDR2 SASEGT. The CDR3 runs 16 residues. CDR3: CASSDSKLGMNTEAFF.

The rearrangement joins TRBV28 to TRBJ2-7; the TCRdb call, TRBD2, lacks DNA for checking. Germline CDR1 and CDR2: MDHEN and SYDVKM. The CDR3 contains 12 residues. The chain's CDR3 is CASSSTRWEQYF.

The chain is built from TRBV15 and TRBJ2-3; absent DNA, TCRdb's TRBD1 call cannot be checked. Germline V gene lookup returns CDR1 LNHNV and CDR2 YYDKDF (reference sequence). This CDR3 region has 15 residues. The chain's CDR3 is CATSRLDRGRDTQYF.

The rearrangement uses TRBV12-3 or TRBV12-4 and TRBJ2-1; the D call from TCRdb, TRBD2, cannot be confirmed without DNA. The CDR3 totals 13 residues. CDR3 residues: CASRFLGGNEQFF.

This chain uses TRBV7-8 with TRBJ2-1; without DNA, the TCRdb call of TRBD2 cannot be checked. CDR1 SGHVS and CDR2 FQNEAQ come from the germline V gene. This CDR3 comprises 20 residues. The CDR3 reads CASSPHRGDTTSGRDNEQFF.

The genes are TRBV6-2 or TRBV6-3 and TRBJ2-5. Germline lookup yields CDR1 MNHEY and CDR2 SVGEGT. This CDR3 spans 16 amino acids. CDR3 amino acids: CASSYPTSGVQETQYF.

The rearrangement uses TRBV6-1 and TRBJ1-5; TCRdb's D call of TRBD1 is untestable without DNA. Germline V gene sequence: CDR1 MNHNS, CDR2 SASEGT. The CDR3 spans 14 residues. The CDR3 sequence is CASGRARLIKPQHF.

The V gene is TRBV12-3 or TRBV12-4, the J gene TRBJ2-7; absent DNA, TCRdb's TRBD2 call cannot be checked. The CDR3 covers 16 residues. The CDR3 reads CASSLSSGLAGLEQYF.

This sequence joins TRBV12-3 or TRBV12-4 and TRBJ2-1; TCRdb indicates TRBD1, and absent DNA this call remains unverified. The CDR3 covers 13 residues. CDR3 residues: CASSIRGQGEQFF.

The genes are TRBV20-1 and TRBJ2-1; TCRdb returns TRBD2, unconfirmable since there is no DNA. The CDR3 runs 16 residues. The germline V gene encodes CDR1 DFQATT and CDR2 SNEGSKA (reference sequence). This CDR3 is CSARDRLLAGGGEQFF.

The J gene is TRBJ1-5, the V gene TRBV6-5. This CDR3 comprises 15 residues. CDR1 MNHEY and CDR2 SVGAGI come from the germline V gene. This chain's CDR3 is CASSYSQYSNQPQHF.

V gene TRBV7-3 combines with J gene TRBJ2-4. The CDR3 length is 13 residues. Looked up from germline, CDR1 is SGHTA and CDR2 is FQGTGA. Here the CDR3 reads CASSLTLSGIQYF.

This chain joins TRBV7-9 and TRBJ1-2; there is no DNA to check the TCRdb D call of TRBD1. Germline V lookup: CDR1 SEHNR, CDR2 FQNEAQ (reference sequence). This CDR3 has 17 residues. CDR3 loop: CASSTSTGTPAYYGYTF.

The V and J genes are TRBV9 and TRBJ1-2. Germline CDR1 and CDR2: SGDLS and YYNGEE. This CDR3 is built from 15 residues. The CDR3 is CASSVGGPSSYGYTF.

The CDR3 region is CASTLGQGTYGYTF. The V gene is TRBV5-4, the J gene TRBJ1-2; TCRdb's D gene call, TRBD1, goes unchecked for lack of DNA. Germline V gene data show CDR1 as SGHNT and CDR2 as YYREEE (reference sequence). This CDR3 is built from 14 residues. Full variable domain (rest looked up from reference TRBV5-4 and TRBJ1-2): ETGVTQSPTHLIKTRGQQVTLRCSSQSGHNTVSWYQQALGQGPQFIFQYYREEENGRGNFPPRFSGLQFPNYSSELNVNALELDDSALYLCASTLGQGTYGYTFGSGTRLTVV.

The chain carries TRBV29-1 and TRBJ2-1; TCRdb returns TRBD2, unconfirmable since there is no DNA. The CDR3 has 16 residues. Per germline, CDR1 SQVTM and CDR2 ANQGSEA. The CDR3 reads CSVEDALAGGIDEQFF.

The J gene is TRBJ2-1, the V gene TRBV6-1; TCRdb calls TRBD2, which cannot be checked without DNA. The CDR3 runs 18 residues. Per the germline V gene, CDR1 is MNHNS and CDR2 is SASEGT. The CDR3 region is CASTPFFGPVERHNEQFF.

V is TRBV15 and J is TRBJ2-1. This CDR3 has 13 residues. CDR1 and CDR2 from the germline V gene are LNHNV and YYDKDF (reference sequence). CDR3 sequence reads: CATSRLEMGEQFF. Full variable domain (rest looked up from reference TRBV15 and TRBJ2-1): DAMVIQNPRYQVTQFGKPVTLSCSQTLNHNVMYWYQQKSSQAPKLLFHYYDKDFNNEADTPDNFQSRRPNTSFCFLDIRSPGLGDTAMYLCATSRLEMGEQFFGPGTRLTVL.

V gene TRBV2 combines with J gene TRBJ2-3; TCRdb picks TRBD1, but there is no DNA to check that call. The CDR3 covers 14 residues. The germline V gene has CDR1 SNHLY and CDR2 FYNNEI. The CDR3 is CASRGGSRTDTQYF.

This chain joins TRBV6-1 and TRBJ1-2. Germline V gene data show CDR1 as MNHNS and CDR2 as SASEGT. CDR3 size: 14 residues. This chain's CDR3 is CASSTTGTNYGYTF.

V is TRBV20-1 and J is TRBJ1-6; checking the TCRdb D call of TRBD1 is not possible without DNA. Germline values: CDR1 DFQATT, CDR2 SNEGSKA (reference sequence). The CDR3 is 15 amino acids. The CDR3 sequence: CSARDPGASSSPLHF.